What follows is one T cell receptor beta chain and its context. Its target is not known. This sample is part of a study of somatic mutations in cytotoxic T cells in rheumatoid arthritis. Notes on the study in general: A significant difference in CD8+ T-cell clonality was not found between rheumatoid arthritis patients and age-matched healthy controls. Among around 71 patients, about 8 showed a largest CD8+ clone that surpassed 20% of CD8+ cells.

Germline values: CDR1 PRHDT, CDR2 FYEKMQ (reference sequence). With 2 bases removed from V and 1 base from J, the gap between germline ends came to 15 bases. The CDR3 length is 17 residues. Positive selection with magnetic beads achieved the isolation of CD4+ and CD8+ cells, followed by a flow cytometry check of purity. Here immunoSEQ multiplex PCR was the method, and the copy in TCRdb shows in-frame clones only, minus some. This repertoire shows roughly 6,400 clones, approximately 67% found once; its top ten account for 35%. The V call is TRBV13, the J call TRBJ1-3, with D uncertain. The sequence came from a woman aged 50 to 60 in good health. Sample: CD8+ T cells sorted from blood. CDR3 nucleotides: TGTGCCAGCAGCTTATGGGCGGAGGAAAATTCTGGAAACACCATATATTTT. Translating gives CASSLWAEENSGNTIYF.